The entry below gives a single TCR beta chain sequence along with its context. PCR used 60 Vbeta primers and 13 Jbeta primers. Assay used: immunoSEQ multiplex PCR; TCRdb lists only in-frame clones, some missing. The sample contains about 69,000 clones, roughly 74% of which appear only once. These data originate in a study of cytomegalovirus exposure and HLA in healthy donors. Material for sequencing was PBMCs. The receptor comes from a woman aged 60-75 years in good health and CMV-seropositive.

The CDR3: CASSLSTGTAGNTIYF. CDR3 in DNA: TGTGCCAGCTCACTTAGTACCGGGACAGCTGGAAACACCATATATTTT. The chain links TRBV18 to TRBJ1-3, with 7 nucleotides matching TRBD1. The V gene's germline CDR1 is KGHSH and CDR2 LQKENI. The CDR3 contains 16 residues. V shed 4 bases, J shed 2 bases, and the junction held 8 bases outside the gene matches.